These 4 T cell receptor beta chains came from one sample sequenced in a study of blood T cells in healthy people across ages. Primed by a sample-barcoded 5' primer and a J-beta primer mix, a second PCR proceeded for about 7 to 11 cycles. One entry per CDR3 protein results from TCRdb running MiXCR on the 5' RACE reads. Of roughly 650,000 distinct CDR3 sequences listed, 32% are singletons. Sample: blood. These receptors were taken from a woman aged 80 or older in good health.

This clonotype was detected ten times or more. The chain carries TRBV10-3 and TRBJ1-2; D might be TRBD1 (5 bases). Germline V lookup: CDR1 ENHRY, CDR2 SYGVKD. The CDR3 loop spans 18 amino acids. Trimming stripped 0 bases from V and 3 bases from J, with 20 bases between. CDR3 sequence: CAISESTLLRRGDYGYTF. CDR3 in DNA: TGTGCCATCAGTGAGTCGACTCTTCTACGGAGAGGGGACTATGGCTACACCTTC.

There are many counts of this clonotype. V gene TRBV29-1 combines with J gene TRBJ2-3; 11 positions match TRBD1. This CDR3 spans 14 amino acids. Germline trimming cut 1 base from V and 4 bases from J; bases unmatched to any gene: 1. Germline V lookup: CDR1 SQVTM, CDR2 ANQGSEA. The CDR3 region is CSVEGTGGADTQYF. The CDR3 region has the DNA TGCAGCGTTGAAGGGACAGGGGGCGCAGATACGCAGTATTTT.

This clonotype appeared a single time. This sequence joins TRBV12-3 or TRBV12-4 and TRBJ2-5; 11 bases match TRBD1. Near its end, the DNA agrees better with TRBJ2-7, so the J call may be wrong. The CDR3 length is 14 residues. CDR3 residues: CASSWDRGFYEQYF. In nucleotides, the CDR3 is TGTGCCAGCAGTTGGGACAGGGGGTTCTACGAGCAGTACTTC.

The CDR3: CATSDPQDTQYF. The CDR3 DNA reads as TGTGCCACCAGTGATCCCCAAGATACGCAGTATTTT. The chain uses TRBV24-1 and TRBJ2-3; no firm D call. The CDR3 spans 12 residues. Germline V gene data show CDR1 as KGHDR and CDR2 as SFDVKD. V lost 3 bases and J 5 bases, leaving 5 bases between the germline ends.